Below, 15 T cell receptor beta chains from the same sample are listed, as sequenced in a study of CD8 T cells in ankylosing spondylitis. Study outcomes and limitations: Seemingly distinctive of ankylosing spondylitis blood was a TCR beta motif formed by eight highly homologous variants.

TCRdb ran MiXCR on the 5' RACE reads and lists one entry per CDR3 protein. There are about 510,000 distinct CDR3 sequences in the sample; roughly 5.2% occur only once, and 3.5% lies in the top ten. Their antigens remain unidentified. Sequenced: blood, either unsorted or a sorted T cell fraction (not recorded which). These receptors were collected from a male donor with ankylosing spondylitis.

The chain employs TRBV6-1 and TRBJ2-1; the D gene could be TRBD1 or TRBD2 (5 bases each). Germline V lookup: CDR1 MNHNS, CDR2 SASEGT. V shed 6 bases and J shed 4 bases, with 22 bases lying between them. CDR3 size: 17 residues. The CDR3 here is CASSQPTGAGKYNEQFF. In nucleotides, the CDR3 is TGTGCCAGCAGCCAACCCACCGGGGCAGGGAAATACAATGAGCAGTTCTTC.

This clonotype was seen repeatedly, ten times or more. The chain recombines TRBV29-1 with TRBJ2-2; 12 nucleotides match TRBD2. The germline V gene has CDR1 SQVTM and CDR2 ANQGSEA. CDR3 length: 15 amino acids. V was pared by 4 bases and J by 4 bases, with 4 bases of the junction left unmatched. The CDR3 is CSVGLAGGGTGELFF. The CDR3 region has the DNA TGCAGCGTTGGGCTAGCGGGAGGGGGCACCGGGGAGCTGTTTTTT.

The count of this clonotype is one. J is TRBJ2-1 and V is TRBV7-8, with D unclear. The V and J ends lost 6 bases and 0 bases respectively, with 12 bases between them. The CDR3 spans 15 residues. Germline values: CDR1 SGHVS, CDR2 FQNEAQ. This chain's CDR3 is CASRRTADSYNEQFF. The CDR3 DNA sequence: TGTGCCAGCAGGCGGACGGCGGACTCCTACAATGAGCAGTTCTTC.

The chain combines TRBV29-1 with TRBJ2-3, with 16 bases lining up with TRBD2. The CDR3 is 15 amino acids. J was trimmed by 5 bases and V by 6 bases; bases with no gene match: 5. The germline gives CDR1 SQVTM, CDR2 ANQGSEA. This CDR3 is CSVPGLAGGGDTQYF. CDR3 nucleotide sequence: TGCAGCGTCCCGGGACTAGCGGGAGGGGGAGATACGCAGTATTTT.

There are many counts of this clonotype. V and J are TRBV20-1 and TRBJ2-7, with a weak D call TRBD2 (6 bases). The CDR3 has 14 residues. Per the germline V gene, CDR1 is DFQATT and CDR2 is SNEGSKA (reference sequence). Trimming pared 0 bases from V and 7 bases from J, leaving 16 bases between. CDR3 DNA: TGCAGTGCTAGAGATCGGGGGAGGCTAGGGGAGCAGTACTTC. This codes for CSARDRGRLGEQYF.

This clonotype was recorded many times. The rearrangement links TRBV6-5 to TRBJ1-2; D not resolved. Germline V gene data show CDR1 as MNHEY and CDR2 as SVGAGI. The CDR3 has 12 residues. V was pared by 6 bases and J by 7 bases, with 12 bases between. CDR3 in amino acids: CASRPRRGGYTF. In nucleotides, the CDR3 is TGTGCCAGCAGGCCGCGGAGAGGTGGCTACACCTTC.

In this sample, this clonotype turned up many times. The rearrangement uses TRBV20-1 and TRBJ1-2; D may be TRBD1 (6 bases). Trimming took 5 bases from V and 4 from J, leaving 11 bases between them. Germline CDR1 DFQATT, CDR2 SNEGSKA (reference sequence). The CDR3 runs 12 residues. The CDR3 DNA sequence: TGCAGTGCTCGGACAGTCCGCTATGGCTACACCTTC. Translation gives CSARTVRYGYTF.

This clonotype has at least ten counts. This chain links TRBV12-3 or TRBV12-4 with TRBJ1-5, with a tentative D call TRBD1 (5 bases). The CDR3 extends over 16 amino acids. Trimming stripped 0 bases from V and 5 bases from J, with 14 bases between. CDR3: CASSLALRGAYQPQHF. In DNA, the CDR3 is TGTGCCAGCAGTTTAGCGCTAAGAGGGGCATATCAGCCCCAGCATTTT.

The chain uses TRBV4-2 and TRBJ2-1; no clear D. V was cut by 4 bases and J by 0 bases, with 10 bases left in between. There are 15 residues in the CDR3. Germline loops: CDR1 LGHNA, CDR2 YNFKEQ. The CDR3 reads CASSPGPGSYNEQFF. CDR3 bases: TGTGCCAGCAGCCCCGGCCCGGGCTCCTACAATGAGCAGTTCTTC.

This clonotype was seen repeatedly, ten times or more. CDR3 residues: CATISRGAKSYGYTF. The DNA of the CDR3 is TGTGCCACCATCTCGAGAGGGGCCAAGTCCTATGGCTACACCTTC. V is TRBV28 and J is TRBJ1-2, with a tentative D call TRBD1 (5 bases). Per the germline V gene, CDR1 is MDHEN and CDR2 is SYDVKM. Deletions cut 10 bases from V and 4 bases from J, with 22 bases between. The CDR3 spans 15 residues.

The table lists this clonotype with many counts. The chain links TRBV7-2 to TRBJ2-3, with D possibly being TRBD2 (5 bases). The germline V gene encodes CDR1 SGHTA and CDR2 FQGNSA. V shed 5 bases and J shed 6 bases, with 18 bases lying between them. The CDR3 is 15 residues long. The CDR3 DNA reads TGTGCCAGCAGCCTCACTAGGCCAGGTGCTGATACGCAGTATTTT. It codes for CASSLTRPGADTQYF.

In this sample, this clonotype turned up many times. The chain links TRBV20-1 to TRBJ2-4; D gene ambiguous. The CDR3 runs to 12 residues. The V end was cut by 4 bases, the J end by 7 bases, with 11 bases between. CDR1 DFQATT and CDR2 SNEGSKA come from the germline V gene (reference sequence). In nucleotides, the CDR3 is TGCAGTGCTAAGGGCCGAACCAACATTCAGTACTTC. This encodes CSAKGRTNIQYF.

This clonotype was seen at least ten times. The chain links TRBV20-1 to TRBJ2-5; 7 bases map to TRBD2. Germline loops: CDR1 DFQATT, CDR2 SNEGSKA (reference sequence). The CDR3 loop spans 13 amino acids. The V and J ends lost 7 bases and 1 base, in that order; junction bases with no gene match: 6. The CDR3: CSGTGLGQETQYF. CDR3 coding DNA: TGCAGTGGAACCGGACTAGGCCAAGAGACCCAGTACTTC.

The V and J genes are TRBV5-1 and TRBJ2-5, with D perhaps matching TRBD2 (5 bases). Between the trimmed V and J ends, which lost 0 bases and 3 bases, there was a span of 18 bases. Germline V CDR1 and CDR2: SGHRS, YFSETQ. This CDR3 has 17 amino acids. The CDR3 protein is CASSLDWAPNGEETQYF. The CDR3 DNA reads as TGCGCCAGCAGCTTGGATTGGGCCCCCAACGGGGAAGAGACCCAGTACTTC.

In this sample, this clonotype turned up a few times. V and J are TRBV7-9 and TRBJ1-4; no clear D gene. CDR1 is SEHNR and CDR2 is FQNEAQ in the germline V gene (reference sequence). V was trimmed by 5 bases and J by 0 bases, leaving 10 bases between them. The CDR3 loop spans 15 amino acids. CDR3 bases: TGTGCCAGCAGCGGGTGGGCAGCAACTAATGAAAAACTGTTTTTT. This sequence encodes CASSGWAATNEKLFF.